This is a list of T cell receptor beta chains from one sample in a study of T cell responses to AZD1222 COVID-19 vaccine. Measured with immunoSEQ multiplex PCR; TCRdb has only the in-frame clones, and not every one. Among roughly 160,000 clones listed, about 95% were seen once. This material consisted of peripheral blood, taken on day 0 of AZD1222 vaccination. The receptors were gathered from an adult in good health. Both conserved end residues are part of each CDR3. The order of the fields is J gene, V gene, CDR3 protein.

TRBJ2-3 | TRBV5-4 | CASSLQLEDTQYF
TRBJ2-1 | TRBV5-5 | CASSPNSAGTYNEQFF
TRBJ1-2 | TRBV6-5 | CAVWGPNYGYTF
TRBJ2-1 | TRBV12-3/TRBV12-4 | CASSFSENNEQFF
TRBJ1-5 | TRBV19 | CASSTTGGSNQPQHF
TRBJ2-2 | TRBV5-4 | CASRPWTVSNTGELFF
TRBJ2-1 | TRBV19 | CASSIGTSWQQFF
TRBJ1-5 | TRBV7-9 | CASSRGLAHLDQPQHF
TRBJ2-3 | TRBV27 | CASSLLAVSTDTQYF
TRBJ1-5 | TRBV7-9 | CASSPGTGRHGPQHF
TRBJ1-6 | TRBV25-1 | CASTGGGSYSPLHF
TRBJ1-6 | TRBV28 | CASSRARFLNSPLHF
TRBJ1-2 | TRBV3-1/TRBV3-2 | CASWTGDYGYTF
TRBJ2-3 | TRBV19 | CASSGLAGVPDTQYF
TRBJ1-1 | TRBV12-3/TRBV12-4 | CASSPDSRRAFF
TRBJ2-2 | TRBV6-4 | CASGLADTGELFF
TRBJ1-1 | TRBV3-1/TRBV3-2 | CASSWGQGGTEAFF
TRBJ2-1 | TRBV19 | CASSIVETNNEQFF
TRBJ2-2 | TRBV7-2 | CASSLARAGGELFF
TRBJ1-2 | TRBV6-5 | CASSQGNQGLYGYTF
TRBJ1-1 | TRBV6-5 | CASRGTEAFF
TRBJ2-7 | TRBV6-5 | CASSNGPNQQYF
TRBJ2-1 | TRBV5-1 | CASSSTGDSYNEQFF
TRBJ1-4 | TRBV3-1/TRBV3-2 | CASSQRFSEKLFF
TRBJ2-7 | TRBV5-5 | CASSPWDRDIYEQYF
TRBJ1-1 | TRBV6-1 | CASSEGRRVGTEAFF
TRBJ1-5 | TRBV6-5 | CASSYAASDQPQHF
TRBJ1-5 | TRBV27 | CASSLWGGNQPQHF
TRBJ2-2 | TRBV4-2 | CASSQIGENTGELFF
TRBJ1-1 | TRBV10-1 | CASSEGHRNTEAFF
TRBJ2-1 | TRBV19 | CASSGGLDRANEQFF
TRBJ1-5 | TRBV10-3 | CAISEGQKRDQPQHF
TRBJ1-3 | TRBV18 | CASSRDVYSGNTIYF
TRBJ1-1 | TRBV4-1 | CASSQEPSGAWRTEAFF
TRBJ2-7 | TRBV5-4 | CASSPPSSNPYEQYF
TRBJ1-1 | TRBV7-9 | CASSPSNTEAFF
TRBJ2-1 | TRBV28 | CASTGTGGDTFSYNEQFF
TRBJ2-3 | TRBV24-1 | CATSDPRGRSPDTQYF
TRBJ1-1 | TRBV19 | CASSMPPDRGAFF